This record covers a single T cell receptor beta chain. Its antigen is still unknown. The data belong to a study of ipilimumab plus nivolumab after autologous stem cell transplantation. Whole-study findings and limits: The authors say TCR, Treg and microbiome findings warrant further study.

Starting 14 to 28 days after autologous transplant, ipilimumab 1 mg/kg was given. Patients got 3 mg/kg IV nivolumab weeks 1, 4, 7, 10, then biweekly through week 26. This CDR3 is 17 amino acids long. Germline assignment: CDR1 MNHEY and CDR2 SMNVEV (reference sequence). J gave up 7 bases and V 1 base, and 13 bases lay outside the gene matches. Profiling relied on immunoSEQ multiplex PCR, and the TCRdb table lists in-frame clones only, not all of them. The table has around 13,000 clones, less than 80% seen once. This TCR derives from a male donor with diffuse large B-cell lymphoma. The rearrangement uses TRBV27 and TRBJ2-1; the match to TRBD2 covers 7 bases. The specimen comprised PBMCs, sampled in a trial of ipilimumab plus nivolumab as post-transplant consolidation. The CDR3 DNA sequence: TGTGCCAGCAGTTTATATAAGAGCGGGAAGGTTCAAAATGAGCAGTTCTTC. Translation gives CASSLYKSGKVQNEQFF.